This entry lists 8 T cell receptor beta chains sequenced from one sample in a study of cytomegalovirus exposure and HLA in healthy donors. It was with 60 Vbeta and 13 Jbeta primers that the PCR ran. Only in-frame clones appear in the TCRdb table, and some are missing; sequencing was by immunoSEQ multiplex PCR. The top ten hold about 1.7% of the sample, which has under 200,000 clones, approximately 70% seen once. Sequenced sample: PBMCs. The receptors were gathered from a woman in her thirties in good health and CMV-seronegative.

This rearrangement joins TRBV9 to TRBJ2-3; D is possibly TRBD2 (8 bases). The CDR3 is 18 amino acids. Germline values: CDR1 SGDLS, CDR2 YYNGEE. The ends were cut back, 0 bases at V and 2 bases at J, with 19 bases in the middle. CDR3 nucleotides: TGTGCCAGCAGCGTAGCTACGGGGGGGACAGCTTTCACAGATACGCAGTATTTT. This translates into CASSVATGGTAFTDTQYF.

The chain carries TRBV2 and TRBJ2-1; D is possibly TRBD1 (5 bases). With 8 bases removed from V and 7 bases from J, the gap between germline ends came to 12 bases. The germline CDR1 and CDR2 sequences are SNHLY and FYNNEI. The length of the CDR3 is 12 residues. CDR3 DNA sequence: TGTGCCAGCGTGAATAAGGGGAATGAGCAGTTCTTC. This gives the protein CASVNKGNEQFF.

This chain joins TRBV6-1 and TRBJ2-1; weak D call: TRBD2 (6 bases). With 3 bases removed from V and 0 bases from J, the gap between germline ends came to 12 bases. Per the germline V gene, CDR1 is MNHNS and CDR2 is SASEGT. The CDR3 is made up of 16 amino acids. The CDR3 reads CASSEWRGSSYNEQFF. The CDR3, as DNA: TGTGCCAGCAGTGAGTGGCGGGGTAGCTCCTACAATGAGCAGTTCTTC.

This chain uses TRBV7-2 with TRBJ2-7; D is uncertain. The V gene lost 1 base and the J gene lost 6 bases, with 4 bases spanning the gap. Germline V CDR1 and CDR2: SGHTA, FQGNSA. This CDR3 is built from 11 residues. CDR3 sequence: CASSLVSEQYF. The CDR3 region has the DNA TGTGCCAGCAGCTTAGTATCCGAGCAGTACTTC.

The chain has TRBV6-6 and TRBJ2-3; D is perhaps TRBD2 (7 bases). The CDR3 has 15 amino acids. Looked up from germline, CDR1 is MNHNY and CDR2 is SVGAGI (reference sequence). V was pared by 5 bases and J by 2 bases, with 14 bases between. In DNA form, the CDR3 reads TGTGCCAGCAGTCCCCTGGGGGGGGCCACAGATACGCAGTATTTT. Amino acids: CASSPLGGATDTQYF.

V gene TRBV9 combines with J gene TRBJ2-1; the match to TRBD1 covers 8 bases. CDR3 length: 15 amino acids. Per the germline V gene, CDR1 is SGDLS and CDR2 is YYNGEE. V lost 4 bases to trimming and J lost 3 bases; unmatched junction nucleotides: 6. The CDR3 nucleotides read TGTGCCAGCAGCAGAGACAGGGGAAACTACAATGAGCAGTTCTTC. It encodes CASSRDRGNYNEQFF.

Only one count was recorded for this clone. Mismatch with germline at one junction end may stem from a read error. The chain combines TRBV2 with TRBJ2-2; 11 bases map to TRBD2. The CDR3 sequence is 19 residues long. Per the germline V gene, CDR1 is SNHLY and CDR2 is FYNNEI. In DNA form, the CDR3 reads TGTGCCAGCAGTGTATGGCTAGCGGGGGGACCAACCCTATACCGGGGAGCTGTTTTT. Translating it yields CASSVWLAGGPTLYRGAVF. Complete variable domain (other parts from reference TRBV2 and TRBJ2-2): EPEVTQTPSHQVTQMGQEVILRCVPISNHLYFYWYRQILGQKVEFLVSFYNNEISEKSEIFDDQFSVERPDGSNFTLKIRSTKLEDSAMYFCASSVWLAGGPTLYRGAVFGEGSRLTVL.

The rearrangement links TRBV25-1 to TRBJ1-4, with a tentative D call TRBD1 (5 bases). The germline V and J ends were trimmed by 4 bases and 5 bases, with 11 bases remaining between them. The CDR3 consists of 14 residues. Per the germline V gene, CDR1 is MGHDK and CDR2 is SYGVNS. CDR3 in amino acids: CASSAQGSNEKLFF. In DNA form, the CDR3 reads TGTGCCAGCAGTGCGCAGGGCTCGAATGAAAAACTGTTTTTT.